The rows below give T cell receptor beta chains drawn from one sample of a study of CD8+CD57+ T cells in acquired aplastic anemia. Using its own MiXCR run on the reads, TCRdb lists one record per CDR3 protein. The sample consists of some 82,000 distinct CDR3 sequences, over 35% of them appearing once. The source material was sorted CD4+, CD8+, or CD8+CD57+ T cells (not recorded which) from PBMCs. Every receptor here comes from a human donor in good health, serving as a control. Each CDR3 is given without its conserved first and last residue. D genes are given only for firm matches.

cdr3_aa: ASTMGLQGNEKLF; v_call: TRBV3-1; d_call: -
cdr3_aa: ASNGGSQDQPQH; v_call: TRBV2; d_call: -
cdr3_aa: ASSLVRGQALSGANVLT; v_call: TRBV11-2; d_call: TRBD1
cdr3_aa: ASSVQGHTEAF; v_call: TRBV9; d_call: -
cdr3_aa: SVVVQGGYEQY; v_call: TRBV29-1; d_call: -
cdr3_aa: ASRTGDSPLH; v_call: TRBV2; d_call: TRBD1
cdr3_aa: SVEGQGGYEQY; v_call: TRBV29-1; d_call: TRBD1
cdr3_aa: ASSPRGVAGGEQF; v_call: TRBV7-8; d_call: TRBD2
cdr3_aa: ATSRAGTSGGAGQF; v_call: TRBV15; d_call: TRBD2
cdr3_aa: ASSEQLAGASDTQY; v_call: TRBV25-1; d_call: TRBD2
cdr3_aa: ASSLSRDRTHEQY; v_call: TRBV5-1; d_call: TRBD1
cdr3_aa: ASGRDISYEQY; v_call: TRBV7-9; d_call: -
cdr3_aa: ASSSGGQPQH; v_call: TRBV12-3/TRBV12-4; d_call: -
cdr3_aa: ASSLLGTAPLNEKLF; v_call: TRBV28; d_call: -
cdr3_aa: ATLAGTANTGELF; v_call: TRBV25-1; d_call: TRBD1
cdr3_aa: ASSYKETQY; v_call: TRBV5-1; d_call: -
cdr3_aa: ASSLIGTGDEAF; v_call: TRBV7-2; d_call: TRBD1
cdr3_aa: ASSWGGTGNNEQF; v_call: TRBV6-5; d_call: TRBD1
cdr3_aa: ASSLGELF; v_call: TRBV24-1; d_call: -
cdr3_aa: ASSGDGVGTQY; v_call: TRBV2; d_call: -
cdr3_aa: SALAGGLGEQY; v_call: TRBV20-1; d_call: TRBD2
cdr3_aa: ASSLAVAYEQY; v_call: TRBV5-1; d_call: -
cdr3_aa: ASSPNRGRGKEQY; v_call: TRBV7-8; d_call: -